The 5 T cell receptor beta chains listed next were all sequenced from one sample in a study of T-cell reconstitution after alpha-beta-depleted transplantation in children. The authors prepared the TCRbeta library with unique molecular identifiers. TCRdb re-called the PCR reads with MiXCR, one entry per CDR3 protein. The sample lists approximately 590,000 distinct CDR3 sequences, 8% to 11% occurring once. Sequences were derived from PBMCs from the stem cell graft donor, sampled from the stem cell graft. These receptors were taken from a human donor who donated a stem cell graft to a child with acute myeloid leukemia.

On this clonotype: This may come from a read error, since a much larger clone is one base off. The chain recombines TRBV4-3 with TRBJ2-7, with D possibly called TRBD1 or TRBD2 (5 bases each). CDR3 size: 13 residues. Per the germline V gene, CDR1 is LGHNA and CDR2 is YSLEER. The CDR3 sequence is CASNQRGAYEQYF. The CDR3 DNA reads TGCGCCAGCAACCAAAGAGGGGCCTACGAGCAGTACTTC.

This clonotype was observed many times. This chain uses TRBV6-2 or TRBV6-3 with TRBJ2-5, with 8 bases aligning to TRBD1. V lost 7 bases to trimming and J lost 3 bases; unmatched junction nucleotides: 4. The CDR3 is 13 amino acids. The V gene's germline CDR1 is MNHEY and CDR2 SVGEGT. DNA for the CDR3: TGTGCCAGCACAGGGGGCAACGAAGAGACCCAGTACTTC. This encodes CASTGGNEETQYF.

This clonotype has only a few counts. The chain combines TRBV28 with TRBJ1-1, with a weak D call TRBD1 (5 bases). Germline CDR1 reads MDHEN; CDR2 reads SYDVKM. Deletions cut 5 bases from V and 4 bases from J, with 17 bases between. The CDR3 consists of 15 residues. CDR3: CASSPSAGVVTEAFF. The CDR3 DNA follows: TGTGCCAGCAGTCCCTCCGCGGGGGTAGTCACTGAAGCTTTCTTT. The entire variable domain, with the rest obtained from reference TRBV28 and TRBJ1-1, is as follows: DVKVTQSSRYLVKRTGEKVFLECVQDMDHENMFWYRQDPGLGLRLIYFSYDVKMKEKGDIPEGYSVSREKKERFSLILESASTNQTSMYLCASSPSAGVVTEAFFGQGTRLTVV.

This CDR3 reads CSVSFLTGSYNEQFF. The CDR3 DNA follows: TGCAGCGTTTCTTTCTTAACTGGGTCCTACAATGAGCAGTTCTTC. V is TRBV29-1 and J is TRBJ2-1, with D uncertain. Germline V lookup: CDR1 SQVTM, CDR2 ANQGSEA. The CDR3 extends over 15 amino acids. Trimming shortened V by 5 bases and J by 1 base, and 15 bases separated the two germline ends.

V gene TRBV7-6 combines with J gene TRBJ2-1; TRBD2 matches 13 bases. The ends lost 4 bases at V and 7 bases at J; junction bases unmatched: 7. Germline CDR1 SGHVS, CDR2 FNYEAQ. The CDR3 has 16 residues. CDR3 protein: CASSSGLAGAINEQFF. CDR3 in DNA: TGTGCCAGCAGCTCCGGACTAGCGGGAGCCATTAATGAGCAGTTCTTC. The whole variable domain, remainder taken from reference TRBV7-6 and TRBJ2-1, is GAGVSQSPRYKVTKRGQDVALRCDPISGHVSLYWYRQALGQGPEFLTYFNYEAQQDKSGLPNDRFSAERPEGSISTLTIQRTEQRDSAMYRCASSSGLAGAINEQFFGPGTRLTVL.